One sample yielded the 14 T cell receptor beta chains listed below, sequenced in a study of vaccination and CD4 T cells after COVID-19. Sequence data for DNA of cultured CD4+ T cells were generated by the Oncomine TCR Beta short-read assay. TCRdb used MiXCR to reprocess the PCR reads, holding one entry per CDR3 protein. The sample lists around 15,000 distinct CDR3 sequences, 26% occurring once. Treatment defined: roughly ten-day PBMC culture with coronavirus spike peptide pools or control peptides (ViraFEST assay). No cognate antigen is known for these TCRs. Material for sequencing was cultured CD4+ T cells from blood. The receptors were sampled from a human donor with COVID-19.

This clonotype has a handful of counts. This sequence joins TRBV28 and TRBJ2-7, with 8 bases matching TRBD2. The CDR3 is 13 amino acids. V lost 8 bases and J lost 5; bases outside the gene matches: 8. The germline CDR1 and CDR2 sequences are MDHEN and SYDVKM. CDR3 DNA sequence: TGTGCCAGCCGACCCGGGGGGGTAAACGAGCAGTACTTC. Protein product: CASRPGGVNEQYF.

This clonotype was observed a single time. The rearrangement uses TRBV21-1 and TRBJ2-7; the D call TRBD1 from the table was never checked on the DNA. TRBV21-1 is a pseudogene. There are 14 residues in the CDR3. The CDR3 loop reads CASSIYRGSYEQYF. The CDR3 region has the DNA TGTGCCAGCAGCATTTACAGGGGCAGCTACGAGCAGTACTTC.

This clonotype was picked up a small number of times. J is TRBJ1-2 and V is TRBV4-3; D is possibly TRBD1 (5 bases). V dropped 1 base and J dropped 3 bases, with 15 bases sitting between them. From germline, CDR1 is LGHNA and CDR2 YSLEER. CDR3 length: 16 amino acids. The CDR3 nucleotides are TGCGCCAGCAGCCAAGTCCCGGGGCAGGCTCACTATGGCTACACCTTC. Its translation: CASSQVPGQAHYGYTF.

This chain connects TRBV6-1 to TRBJ1-1, with a tentative D call TRBD1 (6 bases). The CDR3 contains 14 residues. Trimming took off 4 bases at V and 4 bases at J, with 13 bases between the two ends. Germline V CDR1 and CDR2: MNHNS, SASEGT. This CDR3 is CASSAQGMATEAFF. In DNA form, the CDR3 reads TGTGCCAGCAGTGCACAGGGAATGGCCACTGAAGCTTTCTTT.

The chain is built from TRBV7-8 and TRBJ2-7; 7 nucleotides line up with TRBD2. J lost 6 bases, V lost 4 bases, and 9 bases had no gene match. The CDR3 has 14 amino acids. In germline, CDR1 is SGHVS, CDR2 FQNEAQ. CDR3: CASSSTVLASEQYF. The CDR3 DNA is TGTGCCAGCAGCTCGACGGTACTAGCGTCCGAGCAGTACTTC.

This chain uses TRBV7-2 with TRBJ2-1; D not resolved. The CDR3 totals 13 residues. Germline values: CDR1 SGHTA, CDR2 FQGNSA. V lost 1 base and J lost 9, with 10 bases in between. CDR3 region: CASSLERYLEQFF. The DNA for the CDR3 is TGTGCCAGCAGCTTAGAACGGTACCTTGAGCAGTTCTTC.

This chain joins TRBV12-3 or TRBV12-4 and TRBJ2-2; D might be TRBD1 (5 bases). V shed 3 bases and J shed 2 bases, with 10 bases lying between them. The CDR3 is 15 amino acids. The chain's CDR3 is CASSFATANTGELFF. In DNA form, the CDR3 reads TGTGCCAGCAGTTTCGCGACAGCCAACACCGGGGAGCTGTTTTTT.

In this sample, this clonotype turned up a few times. The V call is TRBV2, the J call TRBJ2-7; 10 nucleotides match TRBD1. The CDR3 is 13 amino acids. Germline CDR1 SNHLY, CDR2 FYNNEI. J lost 5 bases, V lost 7 bases, and 5 bases had no gene match. The CDR3 region is CASTGQGGNEQYF. The CDR3 coding sequence is TGTGCCAGCACCGGACAGGGGGGGAACGAGCAGTACTTC.

This clonotype was observed a few times. This chain uses TRBV6-1 with TRBJ2-3; possibly TRBD2 for D (6 bases). V was cut by 3 bases and J by 2 bases, with 9 bases left in between. CDR3 length equals 14 residues. Per germline, CDR1 MNHNS and CDR2 SASEGT. CDR3 sequence: CASSDRGLTDTQYF. For the CDR3, the DNA is TGTGCCAGCAGTGATAGGGGACTCACAGATACGCAGTATTTT.

CDR3 region: CASSDSGLAGGSRQFF. CDR3 DNA sequence: TGTGCCAGCAGTGACTCTGGTCTAGCGGGGGGCTCACGGCAGTTCTTC. The rearrangement joins TRBV6-4 to TRBJ2-1, with TRBD2 identical over 11 bases. Germline V CDR1 and CDR2: MRHNA, SNTAGT. Losses at the gene ends were 0 bases for V and 12 bases for J; bases not matched to a gene: 10. This CDR3 contains 16 residues.

This clonotype qualifies as medium-sized. The J gene is TRBJ2-4, the V gene TRBV20-1, with D perhaps TRBD2 (7 bases). CDR3 length: 16 amino acids. Germline CDR1 DFQATT, CDR2 SNEGSKA (reference sequence). The germline V and J ends were trimmed by 3 bases and 2 bases, with 17 bases remaining between them. Here the CDR3 reads CSASATGGASKNIQYF. In nucleotides, the CDR3 is TGCAGTGCTAGTGCGACTGGGGGGGCTTCCAAAAACATTCAGTACTTC.

The chain recombines TRBV5-1 with TRBJ2-5; 7 bases agree with TRBD1. The germline V gene encodes CDR1 SGHRS and CDR2 YFSETQ. Unmatched junction bases numbered 7, after V lost 4 bases and J lost 1 base. This CDR3 spans 15 amino acids. For the CDR3, the DNA is TGCGCCAGCAGCCCCGAACAGGGGTCCCAAGAGACCCAGTACTTC. Its translation: CASSPEQGSQETQYF.

This clonotype turned up a few times. The chain joins TRBV6-5 to TRBJ1-6, with D possibly matching TRBD1 (6 bases). In germline, CDR1 is MNHEY, CDR2 SVGAGI. Trimming took off 4 bases at V and 9 bases at J, with 10 bases between the two ends. The CDR3 runs 13 residues. The CDR3 DNA is TGTGCCAGCAGTTCCCCAGGGGCTTCACCCCTCCACTTT. Protein product: CASSSPGASPLHF.

This clonotype was observed a few times. This rearrangement joins TRBV28 to TRBJ1-1; no definite D call. The CDR3 runs to 14 residues. The V gene's germline CDR1 is MDHEN and CDR2 SYDVKM. V was trimmed by 1 base and J by 3 bases, leaving 9 bases between them. CDR3 residues: CASSLLGGYTEAFF. In DNA, the CDR3 is TGTGCCAGCAGTTTATTGGGCGGTTACACTGAAGCTTTCTTT.